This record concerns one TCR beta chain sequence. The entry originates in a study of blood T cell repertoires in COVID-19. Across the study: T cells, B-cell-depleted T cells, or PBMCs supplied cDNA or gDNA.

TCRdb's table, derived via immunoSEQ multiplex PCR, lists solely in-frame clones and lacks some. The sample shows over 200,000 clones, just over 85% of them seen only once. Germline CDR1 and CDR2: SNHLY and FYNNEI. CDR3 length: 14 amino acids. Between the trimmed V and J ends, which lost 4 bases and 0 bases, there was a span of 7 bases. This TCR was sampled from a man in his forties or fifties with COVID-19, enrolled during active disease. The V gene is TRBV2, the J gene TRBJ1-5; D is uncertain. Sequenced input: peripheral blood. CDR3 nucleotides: TGTGCCAGCAGTGGAGTAACTAGCAATCAGCCCCAGCATTTT. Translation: CASSGVTSNQPQHF.